What follows are 17 T cell receptor beta chains derived from one specimen sequenced in a study of blood T cells in healthy people across ages. A second 7 to 11 cycle PCR used barcoded and J-beta primers. One entry per CDR3 protein results from TCRdb running MiXCR on the 5' RACE reads. The sample includes some 760,000 distinct CDR3 sequences, just under 25% of them seen just once. The sample was also linked to a second study, of T cells of mothers and their children.

Sequenced input: blood. These receptors all come from a boy aged 10-17 years in good health.

In its sample, this clonotype was seen a few times. The chain carries TRBV11-1 and TRBJ1-1, with D unresolved. Trimming pared 5 bases from V and 0 bases from J, leaving 10 bases between. The CDR3 has 14 amino acids. Germline CDR1 and CDR2: SGHAT and FQDESV (reference sequence). Here the CDR3 DNA reads TGTGCCAGCAGCCCAGACGGCATGAACACTGAAGCTTTCTTT. Translated, it gives CASSPDGMNTEAFF. The full variable domain, with the rest looked up from reference TRBV11-1 and TRBJ1-1, is EAEVAQSPRYKITEKSQAVAFWCDPISGHATLYWYRQILGQGPELLVQFQDESVVDDSQLPKDRFSAERLKGVDSTLKIQPAELGDSAMYLCASSPDGMNTEAFFGQGTRLTVV.

In its sample, this clonotype was seen a few times. V usage is TRBV5-1 and J usage is TRBJ2-5; 11 nucleotides line up with TRBD1. The tail of the sequence fits TRBJ2-1 better, so the J call may be wrong. This CDR3 contains 15 residues. Germline CDR1 is SGHRS and CDR2 is YFSETQ. CDR3: CASSLGQGAMNEQFF. CDR3 nucleotide sequence: TGCGCCAGCAGCTTAGGACAGGGGGCGATGAATGAGCAGTTCTTC.

J is TRBJ2-5 and V is TRBV10-3; TRBD1 is a possible D gene (6 bases). The assigned J gene may be wrong: the sequence end matches TRBJ2-7 better. The CDR3 has 11 residues. CDR1 and CDR2 (germline): ENHRY, SYGVKD. CDR3 DNA sequence: TGTGCCATCAGGCAGGGGTACGAGCAGTACTTC. It specifies CAIRQGYEQYF.

The chain carries TRBV20-1 and TRBJ2-5, with D possibly being TRBD1 (6 bases). V was shortened by 4 bases and J by 2 bases, with 11 bases between the two germline ends. Per germline, CDR1 DFQATT and CDR2 SNEGSKA (reference sequence). This CDR3 is built from 13 residues. The CDR3 DNA reads as TGCAGTGCTACGGGTCAGGGGCAAGAGACCCAGTACTTC. It yields the protein CSATGQGQETQYF.

This clonotype was detected a few times. The chain has TRBV6-5 and TRBJ2-1; D is perhaps TRBD2 (5 bases). Germline V gene sequence: CDR1 MNHEY, CDR2 SVGAGI. The CDR3 runs 12 residues. Deletions cut 8 bases from V and 5 bases from J, with 10 bases between. The DNA for the CDR3 is TGTGCCAGCGAAGGAGGCAACAATGAGCAGTTCTTC. It is translated as CASEGGNNEQFF.

V usage is TRBV15 and J usage is TRBJ2-5; 7 bases align to TRBD1. CDR1 is LNHNV, CDR2 YYDKDF, per germline (reference sequence). V lost 5 bases, J lost 2 bases, and 2 bases stayed unmatched. The CDR3 loop spans 13 amino acids. The CDR3 reads CATSRGQQETQYF. The CDR3 nucleotides are TGTGCCACCAGCCGGGGACAGCAAGAGACCCAGTACTTC.

The chain joins TRBV7-8 to TRBJ2-5; a weak D match, TRBD2 (6 bases). Germline V gene data show CDR1 as SGHVS and CDR2 as FQNEAQ. The V and J ends lost 7 bases and 3 bases respectively, with 21 bases between them. CDR3 length: 16 residues. The CDR3 loop is CASTQRAGGGKETQYF. In DNA, the CDR3 is TGTGCCAGCACCCAGAGAGCGGGCGGCGGGAAAGAGACCCAGTACTTC.

In its sample, this clonotype was seen a few times. This chain links TRBV7-9 with TRBJ2-3; 7 bases agree with TRBD2. Germline-derived CDR1 and CDR2 are SEHNR and FQNEAQ (reference sequence). The CDR3 spans 17 residues. With V trimmed by 5 bases and J by 3 bases, 14 bases remained unmatched. In DNA, the CDR3 is TGTGCCAGCAGCGCCCCCCCGGGGCGGGGGTATACAGATACGCAGTATTTT. Translation gives CASSAPPGRGYTDTQYF.

This clonotype was recorded a few times. This rearrangement joins TRBV6-1 to TRBJ2-2; TRBD1 matches at 8 bases. J gave up 5 bases and V 4 bases, and 3 bases lay outside the gene matches. The CDR3 has 14 amino acids. Looked up from germline, CDR1 is MNHNS and CDR2 is SASEGT. The CDR3 reads CASSGRQGTGELFF. CDR3 bases: TGTGCCAGCAGTGGTCGACAGGGGACCGGGGAGCTGTTTTTT.

The chain has TRBV6-5 and TRBJ1-3, with TRBD1 as a possible D gene (6 bases). Germline V gives CDR1 MNHEY, CDR2 SVGAGI. The CDR3 is 13 amino acids. V dropped 10 bases and J dropped 3 bases, with 13 bases sitting between them. The CDR3 reads CATIGGYGNTIYF. CDR3 sequence (DNA): TGTGCCACAATAGGGGGGTATGGAAACACCATATATTTT.

This clonotype was counted a few times. The chain links TRBV12-3 or TRBV12-4 to TRBJ2-5; 7 nucleotides agree with TRBD2. The DNA end lines up better with TRBJ2-1; the J call may be wrong. This CDR3 has 12 amino acids. In nucleotides, the CDR3 is TGTGCCAGCAGTTCGACGACTAGCCAGCAGTTCTTC. This sequence encodes CASSSTTSQQFF.

In its sample, this clonotype was seen a few times. This chain joins TRBV5-1 and TRBJ2-2; TRBD2 aligns across 13 bases. Germline loops: CDR1 SGHRS, CDR2 YFSETQ. The junction had 4 bases not matched to a gene; V was cut back by 4 bases and J by 4 bases. This CDR3 is 16 amino acids long. The CDR3 spells CASSRTSGSSTGELFF. In nucleotides, the CDR3 is TGCGCCAGCAGCCGGACTAGCGGGAGCAGCACCGGGGAGCTGTTTTTT.

In this sample, this clonotype turned up a few times. The V gene is TRBV29-1, the J gene TRBJ2-4; D might be TRBD1 or TRBD2, each matching 5 bases. The V gene lost 6 bases and the J gene lost 3 bases, with 9 bases spanning the gap. This CDR3 contains 12 residues. Germline-derived CDR1 and CDR2 are SQVTM and ANQGSEA. The CDR3 region has the DNA TGCAGCGTGGGGGACGGCAAAAACATTCAGTACTTC. Protein product: CSVGDGKNIQYF. The whole variable domain, remainder taken from reference TRBV29-1 and TRBJ2-4, is SAVISQKPSRDICQRGTSLTIQCQVDSQVTMMFWYRQQPGQSLTLIATANQGSEATYESGFVIDKFPISRPNLTFSTLTVSNMSPEDSSIYLCSVGDGKNIQYFGAGTRLSVL.

This clonotype has only a few counts. The CDR3 spells CATIKNPLPEQYF. The CDR3 DNA sequence: TGTGCCACCATCAAGAATCCGCTACCAGAGCAGTACTTC. The chain recombines TRBV24-1 with TRBJ2-7; no reliable D call. The germline CDR1 and CDR2 sequences are KGHDR and SFDVKD. The ends were cut back, 8 bases at V and 7 bases at J, with 17 bases in the middle. The CDR3 has 13 amino acids.

The J gene is TRBJ2-1, the V gene TRBV7-9; 7 bases map to TRBD2. The germline V gene encodes CDR1 SEHNR and CDR2 FQNEAQ (reference sequence). The CDR3 runs to 13 residues. With 4 bases clipped from V and 9 bases from J, the junction kept 6 bases outside the gene matches. Here the CDR3 DNA reads TGTGCCAGCAGCTATGGACTAGTTGGTGAGCAGTTCTTC. It specifies CASSYGLVGEQFF.

This clonotype was seen a handful of times. This chain uses TRBV3-1 with TRBJ1-5; no reliable D call. Trimming left V 6 bases short and J 0 bases short, with 9 bases between. This CDR3 contains 14 residues. Germline-derived CDR1 and CDR2 are LGHDT and YNNKEL (reference sequence). This CDR3 is CASSHEFSNQPQHF. The CDR3 DNA is TGTGCCAGCAGTCATGAGTTTAGCAATCAGCCCCAGCATTTT. The variable domain in full, completed from reference TRBV3-1 and TRBJ1-5, reads DTAVSQTPKYLVTQMGNDKSIKCEQNLGHDTMYWYKQDSKKFLKIMFSYNNKELIINETVPNRFSPKSPDKAHLNLHINSLELGDSAVYFCASSHEFSNQPQHFGDGTRLSIL.

This clonotype was seen more than once but under ten times. The chain recombines TRBV7-9 with TRBJ2-5, with 7 bases that match TRBD2. Germline V CDR1 and CDR2: SEHNR, FQNEAQ (reference sequence). V dropped 2 bases and J dropped 5; count of bases not matched to a gene: 17. The CDR3 is 18 amino acids. CDR3 amino acids: CASSLSGTGEQLGETQYF. DNA for the CDR3: TGTGCCAGCAGCTTAAGCGGGACTGGGGAACAGCTCGGTGAGACCCAGTACTTC.